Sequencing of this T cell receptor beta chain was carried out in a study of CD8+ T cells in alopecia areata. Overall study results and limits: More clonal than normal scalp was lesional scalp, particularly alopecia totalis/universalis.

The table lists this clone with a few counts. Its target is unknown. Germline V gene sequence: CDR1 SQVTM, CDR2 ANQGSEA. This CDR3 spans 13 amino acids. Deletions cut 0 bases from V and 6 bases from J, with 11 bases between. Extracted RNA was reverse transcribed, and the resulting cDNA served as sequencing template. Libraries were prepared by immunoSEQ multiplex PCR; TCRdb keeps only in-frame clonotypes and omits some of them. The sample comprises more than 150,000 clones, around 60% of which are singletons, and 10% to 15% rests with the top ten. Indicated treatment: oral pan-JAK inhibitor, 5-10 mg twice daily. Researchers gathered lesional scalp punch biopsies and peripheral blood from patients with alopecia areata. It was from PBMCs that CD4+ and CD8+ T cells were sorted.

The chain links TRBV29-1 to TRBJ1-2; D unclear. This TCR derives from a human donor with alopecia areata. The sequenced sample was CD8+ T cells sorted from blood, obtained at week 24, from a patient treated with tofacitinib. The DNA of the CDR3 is TGCAGCGTTGAAGATCCACGCGGGGATGGCTACACCTTC. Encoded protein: CSVEDPRGDGYTF.